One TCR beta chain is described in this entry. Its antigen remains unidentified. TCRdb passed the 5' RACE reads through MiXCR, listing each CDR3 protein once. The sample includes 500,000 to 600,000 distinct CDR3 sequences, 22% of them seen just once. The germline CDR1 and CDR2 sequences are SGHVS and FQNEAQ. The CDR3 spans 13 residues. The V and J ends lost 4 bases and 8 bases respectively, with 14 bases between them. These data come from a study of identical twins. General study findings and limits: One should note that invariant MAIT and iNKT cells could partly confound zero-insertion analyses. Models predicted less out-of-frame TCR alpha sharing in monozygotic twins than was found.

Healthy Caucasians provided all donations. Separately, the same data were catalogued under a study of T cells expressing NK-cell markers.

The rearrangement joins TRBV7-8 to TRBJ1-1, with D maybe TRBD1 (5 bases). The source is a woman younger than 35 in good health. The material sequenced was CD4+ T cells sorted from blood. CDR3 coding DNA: TGTGCCAGCAGCTCTAACCGGGACGGCGAAGCTTTCTTT. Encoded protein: CASSSNRDGEAFF.